This T cell receptor beta chain came from a study of blood T cell repertoires in COVID-19. Study overall: PBMCs, B-cell-depleted T cells, or T cells were the source of the cDNA or gDNA that made up the material.

Trimming shortened V by 8 bases and J by 5 bases, and 12 bases separated the two germline ends. CDR1 and CDR2 from the germline V gene are LGHDT and YNNKEL (reference sequence). CDR3 length: 12 amino acids. Some clones are missing from TCRdb's copy, which holds only in-frame ones; the method was immunoSEQ multiplex PCR. The sample has 130,000 to 150,000 clones, about 80% seen once; the top ten hold roughly 8.6%. This TCR was recovered from a woman older than 75 in a cohort sampled during active or convalescent COVID-19. Sequences were obtained from peripheral blood. The gene calls are TRBV3-1 (or the pseudogene TRBV3-2) and TRBJ1-2, with D perhaps matching TRBD1 (5 bases). CDR3 loop: CASQGPVYGYTF. CDR3 nucleotide sequence: TGTGCCAGCCAGGGCCCCGTTTATGGCTACACCTTC.